Following are 4 T cell receptor beta chains from one sample sequenced in a study of metastatic and nonmetastatic thyroid tumors. TCRdb reassembled clones from the PCR reads with MiXCR. The table includes about 17,000 clones, approximately 15% detected once. Thyroid surgery had not been preceded by any treatment in any patient. The specimen was blood. Receptors originate from a male donor with papillary thyroid cancer or a benign thyroid nodule (not recorded which). Some clones in this sample may be carry-over from other donors' samples.

This clone was detected ten times or more. The V gene is TRBV18, the J gene TRBJ1-6; perhaps TRBD1 as D (6 bases). The CDR3 covers 17 residues. Germline lookup yields CDR1 KGHSH and CDR2 LQKENI. Deletions cut 6 bases from V and 8 bases from J, with 23 bases between. The CDR3 reads CASSPKGTHRTDSPLHF. DNA of the CDR3: TGTGCCAGCTCCCCTAAGGGGACACACAGAACCGATTCACCCCTCCACTTT.

This clone was detected ten times or more. This sequence joins TRBV7-3 and TRBJ2-3; no clear D gene. Per germline, CDR1 SGHTA and CDR2 FQGTGA. Trimming pared 4 bases from V and 0 bases from J, leaving 5 bases between. The CDR3 is 13 residues long. CDR3 DNA sequence: TGTGCCAGCAGCTCAGGCAGCACAGATACGCAGTATTTT. It specifies CASSSGSTDTQYF.

This clone was detected many times. This chain connects TRBV28 to TRBJ1-4; TRBD1 agrees at 11 bases. In germline, CDR1 is MDHEN, CDR2 SYDVKM. V dropped 3 bases and J dropped 3; count of bases not matched to a gene: 0. The CDR3 is 15 residues long. Written as DNA, the CDR3 is TGTGCCAGCAGTTTGGGACAGGGGGCTAATGAAAAACTGTTTTTT. Translation gives CASSLGQGANEKLFF. Full variable domain (rest looked up from reference TRBV28 and TRBJ1-4): DVKVTQSSRYLVKRTGEKVFLECVQDMDHENMFWYRQDPGLGLRLIYFSYDVKMKEKGDIPEGYSVSREKKERFSLILESASTNQTSMYLCASSLGQGANEKLFFGSGTQLSVL.

In this sample, this clone turned up many times. The rearrangement links TRBV6-1 to TRBJ1-5; the D is unclear. The CDR3 length is 15 residues. Germline CDR1 is MNHNS and CDR2 is SASEGT. The V and J ends lost 6 bases and 6 bases respectively, with 18 bases between them. The CDR3 region has the DNA TGTGCCAGCAGAATACCACATCGGGTCGGTCAGCCCCAGCATTTT. Translating gives CASRIPHRVGQPQHF.